The TCR beta chain under discussion was sequenced for a study of blood T cell repertoires in COVID-19. Clones were read by immunoSEQ multiplex PCR, and TCRdb kept only the in-frame ones, dropping some. The sample records about 440,000 clones, around nine tenths being singletons. Germline V gene lookup returns CDR1 SGHDT and CDR2 YYEEEE. This CDR3 is 14 amino acids long. V lost 7 bases, J lost 2 bases, and 6 bases stayed unmatched. Participants' reported clinical history set cohort assignment. The receptor's source is a woman under 30 with acute COVID-19. Sample: PBMCs or T cells enriched from blood (not recorded which). The chain has TRBV5-6 and TRBJ2-7; TRBD1 agrees at 10 bases. The CDR3 reads CASLGTGVTYEQYF. The CDR3, as DNA: TGTGCCAGCCTGGGGACAGGGGTGACCTACGAGCAGTACTTC.